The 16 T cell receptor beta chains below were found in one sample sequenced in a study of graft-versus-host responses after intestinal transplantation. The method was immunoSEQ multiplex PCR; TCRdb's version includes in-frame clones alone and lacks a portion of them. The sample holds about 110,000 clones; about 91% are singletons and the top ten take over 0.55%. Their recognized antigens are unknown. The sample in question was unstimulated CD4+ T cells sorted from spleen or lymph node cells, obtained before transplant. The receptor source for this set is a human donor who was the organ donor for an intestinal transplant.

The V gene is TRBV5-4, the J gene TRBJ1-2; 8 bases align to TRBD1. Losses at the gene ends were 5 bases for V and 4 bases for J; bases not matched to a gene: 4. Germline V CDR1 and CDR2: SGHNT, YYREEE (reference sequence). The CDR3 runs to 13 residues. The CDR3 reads CASSSGQGYGYTF. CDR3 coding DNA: TGTGCCAGCAGTTCTGGACAGGGCTATGGCTACACCTTC.

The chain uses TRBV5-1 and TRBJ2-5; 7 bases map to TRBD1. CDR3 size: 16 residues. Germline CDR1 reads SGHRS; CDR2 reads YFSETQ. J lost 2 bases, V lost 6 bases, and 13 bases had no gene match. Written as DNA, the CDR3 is TGCGCCAGCACAAACAGGGGCCTAGACTATCAAGAGACCCAGTACTTC. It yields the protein CASTNRGLDYQETQYF.

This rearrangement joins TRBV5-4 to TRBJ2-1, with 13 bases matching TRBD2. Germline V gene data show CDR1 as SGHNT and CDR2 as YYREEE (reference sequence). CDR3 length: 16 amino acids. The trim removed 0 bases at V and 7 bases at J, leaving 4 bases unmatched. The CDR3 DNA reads TGTGCCAGCAGCTTGGAGGCACTAGCGGGGGGGAATGAGCAGTTCTTC. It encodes CASSLEALAGGNEQFF.

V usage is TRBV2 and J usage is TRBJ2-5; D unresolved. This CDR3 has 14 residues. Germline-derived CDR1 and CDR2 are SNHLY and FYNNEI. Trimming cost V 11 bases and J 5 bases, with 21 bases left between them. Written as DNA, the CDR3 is TGTGCCGGAGCCTTAAACGGAAGACGGGAGACCCAGTACTTC. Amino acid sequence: CAGALNGRRETQYF.

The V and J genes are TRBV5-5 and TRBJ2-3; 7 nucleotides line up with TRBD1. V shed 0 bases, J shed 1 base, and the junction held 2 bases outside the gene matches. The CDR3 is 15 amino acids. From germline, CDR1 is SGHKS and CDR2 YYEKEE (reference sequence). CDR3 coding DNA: TGTGCCAGCAGCTTGGAACAGGGGCGCACAGATACGCAGTATTTT. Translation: CASSLEQGRTDTQYF.

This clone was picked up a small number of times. As DNA, the CDR3 is TGTGCCAGCGACGGGACAGGGGGTGAAAAACTGTTTTTT. Its translation: CASDGTGGEKLFF. The chain uses TRBV19 and TRBJ1-4, with TRBD1 matching over 11 bases. With V trimmed by 9 bases and J by 7 bases, 4 bases remained unmatched. CDR3 size: 13 residues. Germline CDR1 and CDR2: LNHDA and SQIVND (reference sequence).

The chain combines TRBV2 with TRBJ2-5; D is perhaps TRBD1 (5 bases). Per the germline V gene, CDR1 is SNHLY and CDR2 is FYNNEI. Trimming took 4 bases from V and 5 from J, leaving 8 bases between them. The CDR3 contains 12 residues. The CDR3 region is CASSGNRETQYF. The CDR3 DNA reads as TGTGCCAGCAGTGGAAACAGGGAGACCCAGTACTTC.

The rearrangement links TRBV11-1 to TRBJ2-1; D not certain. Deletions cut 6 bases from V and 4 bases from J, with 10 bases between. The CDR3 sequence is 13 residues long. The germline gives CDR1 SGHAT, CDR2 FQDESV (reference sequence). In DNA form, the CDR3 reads TGTGCCAGCAGTTCGAACAGATACAATGAGCAGTTCTTC. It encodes CASSSNRYNEQFF.

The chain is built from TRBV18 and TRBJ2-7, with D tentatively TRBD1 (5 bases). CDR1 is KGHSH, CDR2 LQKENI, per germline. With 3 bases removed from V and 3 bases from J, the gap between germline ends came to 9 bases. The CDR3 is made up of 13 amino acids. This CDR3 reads CASSPDRYYEQYF. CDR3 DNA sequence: TGTGCCAGCTCACCCGACAGATACTACGAGCAGTACTTC.

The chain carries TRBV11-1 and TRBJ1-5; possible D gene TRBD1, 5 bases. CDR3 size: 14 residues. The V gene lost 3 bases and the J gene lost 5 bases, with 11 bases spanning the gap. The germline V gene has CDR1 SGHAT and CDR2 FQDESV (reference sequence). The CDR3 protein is CASSLGGTYQPQHF. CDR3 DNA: TGTGCCAGCAGCTTGGGTGGGACCTATCAGCCCCAGCATTTT.

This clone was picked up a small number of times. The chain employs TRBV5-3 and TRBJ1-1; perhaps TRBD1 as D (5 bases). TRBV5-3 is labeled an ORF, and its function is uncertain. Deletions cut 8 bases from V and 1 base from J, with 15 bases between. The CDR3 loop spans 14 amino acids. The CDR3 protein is CASSGTTTNTEAFF. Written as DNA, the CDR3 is TGTGCCAGCAGCGGGACGACGACGAACACTGAAGCTTTCTTT.

CDR3: CATSREGSANTEAFF. CDR3 coding DNA: TGTGCCACCAGCAGAGAAGGCTCCGCGAACACTGAAGCTTTCTTT. V usage is TRBV15 and J usage is TRBJ1-1; D is ambiguous. Germline CDR1 LNHNV, CDR2 YYDKDF (reference sequence). CDR3 length equals 15 residues. V lost 0 bases, J lost 1 base, and 9 bases lay in between.

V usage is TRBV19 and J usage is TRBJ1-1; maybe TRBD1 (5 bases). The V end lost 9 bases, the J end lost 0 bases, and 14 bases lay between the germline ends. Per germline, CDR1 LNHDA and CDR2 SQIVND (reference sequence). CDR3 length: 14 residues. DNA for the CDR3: TGTGCCAGCGGCATGGACAACATGAACACTGAAGCTTTCTTT. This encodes CASGMDNMNTEAFF.

The CDR3 nucleotides are TGTGCCAGCAGTTTACTGATGTTGAGGGACAGGGGGCAGCGAAAACTGTTTTTT. Translating it yields CASSLLMLRDRGQRKLFF. This chain joins TRBV28 and TRBJ1-4; TRBD1 aligns across 12 bases. CDR1 and CDR2 from the germline V gene are MDHEN and SYDVKM. The CDR3 covers 18 residues. V trimming: 2 bases; J trimming: 10 bases; junction bases outside the gene matches: 14. The full variable domain, in which reference TRBV28 and TRBJ1-4 provide the parts outside the CDR3, is DVKVTQSSRYLVKRTGEKVFLECVQDMDHENMFWYRQDPGLGLRLIYFSYDVKMKEKGDIPEGYSVSREKKERFSLILESASTNQTSMYLCASSLLMLRDRGQRKLFFGSGTQLSVL.

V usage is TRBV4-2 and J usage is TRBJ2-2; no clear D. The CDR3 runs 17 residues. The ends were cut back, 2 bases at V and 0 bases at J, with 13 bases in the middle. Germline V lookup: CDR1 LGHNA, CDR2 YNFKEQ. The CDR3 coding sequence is TGTGCCAGCAGCCAAACCCGATGGACGGCGAACACCGGGGAGCTGTTTTTT. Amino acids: CASSQTRWTANTGELFF.

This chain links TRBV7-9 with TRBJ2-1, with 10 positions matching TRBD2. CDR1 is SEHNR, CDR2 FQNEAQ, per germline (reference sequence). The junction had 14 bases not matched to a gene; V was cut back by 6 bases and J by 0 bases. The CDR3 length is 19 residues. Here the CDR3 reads CASRGYRASGGSSYNEQFF. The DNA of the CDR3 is TGTGCCAGCAGAGGTTATCGGGCTAGCGGGGGTAGCTCCTACAATGAGCAGTTCTTC.